The 3 T cell receptor beta chains below were found in one sample sequenced in a study of cytomegalovirus exposure and HLA in healthy donors. This PCR relied on a set of 60 Vbeta primers and 13 Jbeta primers. Using immunoSEQ multiplex PCR, the repertoire was profiled, and TCRdb retains in-frame clones only, with some absent. In the table there are over 150,000 clones, roughly 80% of which are singletons. Source material: PBMCs. The receptors come from a man younger than 40 in good health and CMV-seropositive.

The sample holds a few counts of this clone. The chain has TRBV15 and TRBJ1-1; D is ambiguous. Germline-derived CDR1 and CDR2 are LNHNV and YYDKDF (reference sequence). V lost 3 bases, J lost 0 bases, and 17 bases lay in between. The CDR3 has 17 residues. The CDR3 region has the DNA TGTGCCACCAGCAGCCTCTGGTGGGAGCAGATGAACACTGAAGCTTTCTTT. Residues: CATSSLWWEQMNTEAFF.

The CDR3 region has the DNA TGTGCCAGCAGTATACTAGGCTCCTACAATGAGCAGTTCTTC. Amino acid sequence: CASSILGSYNEQFF. The chain recombines TRBV27 with TRBJ2-1, with D possibly matching TRBD2 (5 bases). This CDR3 spans 14 amino acids. Looked up from germline, CDR1 is MNHEY and CDR2 is SMNVEV (reference sequence). The ends were cut back, 5 bases at V and 0 bases at J, with 8 bases in the middle.

V is TRBV5-4 and J is TRBJ1-4, with a weak D call TRBD1 (6 bases). Germline V CDR1 and CDR2: SGHNT, YYREEE (reference sequence). Trimming cost V 4 bases and J 5 bases, with 15 bases left between them. The CDR3 spans 15 residues. The CDR3 protein is CASSTTGTRNEKLFF. As DNA, the CDR3 is TGTGCCAGCAGCACGACCGGGACAAGGAATGAAAAACTGTTTTTT.